A single sample gave rise to the 20 T cell receptor beta chains below, sequenced in a study of blood T cells in healthy people across ages. The second PCR ran roughly 7 to 11 cycles with a sample-barcoded 5' primer and J-beta primers. TCRdb reprocessed the 5' RACE reads via MiXCR and lists one record per CDR3 protein. This sample has about 930,000 distinct CDR3 sequences, with almost 30% found just once. The sample also formed part of further work on T cells of mothers and their children.

The sequencing sample was made of blood. The receptors come from a woman aged 35 to 49 in good health.

This clonotype turned up a few times. V gene TRBV7-2 combines with J gene TRBJ2-5, with 9 positions matching TRBD1. The CDR3 is made up of 14 amino acids. With V trimmed by 5 bases and J by 2 bases, 3 bases remained unmatched. Germline CDR1 is SGHTA and CDR2 is FQGNSA. CDR3 protein: CASSKGTGQETQYF. CDR3 bases: TGTGCCAGCAGCAAAGGGACAGGGCAAGAGACCCAGTACTTC.

Written as DNA, the CDR3 is TGTGCCATCAGTGAGTCGGGTCCGAAATCCTACAATGAGCAGTTCTTC. Residues: CAISESGPKSYNEQFF. The rearrangement uses TRBV10-3 and TRBJ2-1, with no clear D. CDR1 ENHRY and CDR2 SYGVKD come from the germline V gene. CDR3 size: 16 residues. The V gene lost 0 bases and the J gene lost 1 base, with 10 bases spanning the gap.

The chain carries TRBV28 and TRBJ2-1, with 8 bases that match TRBD2. The germline V gene has CDR1 MDHEN and CDR2 SYDVKM. Losses at the gene ends were 3 bases for V and 12 bases for J; bases not matched to a gene: 10. The CDR3 covers 14 residues. This CDR3 is CASSFAGGSWGQFF. In DNA, the CDR3 is TGTGCCAGCAGTTTTGCGGGGGGATCTTGGGGGCAGTTCTTC.

This CDR3 is CASSQRVQGRYGYTF. DNA for the CDR3: TGTGCCAGCAGCCAGCGAGTACAGGGCCGCTATGGCTACACCTTC. The chain has TRBV3-1 and TRBJ1-2, with D possibly TRBD1 on 6 matching bases. Between the trimmed V and J ends, which lost 3 bases and 4 bases, there was a span of 15 bases. CDR3 size: 15 residues. Germline V gene data show CDR1 as LGHDT and CDR2 as YNNKEL (reference sequence).

This clonotype was seen more than once but under ten times. The V gene is TRBV9, the J gene TRBJ2-1; the D gene is possibly TRBD1 (5 bases). The ends were cut back, 3 bases at V and 0 bases at J, with 16 bases in the middle. CDR1 is SGDLS and CDR2 is YYNGEE in the germline V gene. The CDR3 extends over 17 amino acids. DNA of the CDR3: TGTGCCAGCAGCGAGGAAGGCAAAGGGGTCTCCTACAATGAGCAGTTCTTC. Translating it yields CASSEEGKGVSYNEQFF.

The chain uses TRBV9 and TRBJ2-5; D is possibly TRBD1 (6 bases). V was trimmed by 0 bases and J by 5 bases, leaving 17 bases between them. The CDR3 covers 16 residues. Germline CDR1 is SGDLS and CDR2 is YYNGEE. CDR3 sequence reads: CASSVGGLVAGETQYF. For the CDR3, the DNA is TGTGCCAGCAGCGTAGGGGGGCTCGTAGCTGGCGAGACCCAGTACTTC. The whole variable domain, filled in from reference TRBV9 and TRBJ2-5, reads DSGVTQTPKHLITATGQRVTLRCSPRSGDLSVYWYQQSLDQGLQFLIQYYNGEERAKGNILERFSAQQFPDLHSELNLSSLELGDSALYFCASSVGGLVAGETQYFGPGTRLLVL.

The V and J genes are TRBV7-2 and TRBJ1-2; D gene uncertain. Trimming took 2 bases from V and 3 from J, leaving 7 bases between them. Germline V gene lookup returns CDR1 SGHTA and CDR2 FQGNSA. The CDR3 contains 13 residues. The CDR3 here is CASSLWVDYGYTF. The CDR3 DNA is TGTGCCAGCAGCTTATGGGTGGACTATGGCTACACCTTC.

In the case of this clonotype: A much larger clone differs from this one at a single base, so this may be a read error. J is TRBJ2-5 and V is TRBV12-3 or TRBV12-4; D is possibly TRBD1 (7 bases). TRBJ2-7 explains the end of the DNA better; the J call may be wrong. This CDR3 is 14 amino acids long. CDR3 amino acids: CASSAQNQGGEQYF. The CDR3 DNA is TGTGCCAGCAGTGCACAAAACCAGGGGGGCGAGCAGTACTTC.

This clonotype was counted many times. One end of the junction fails to match germline, which may point to a read error. The chain is built from TRBV7-7 and TRBJ2-3; D tentatively fits TRBD1 or TRBD2 (5 bases each). Germline V lookup: CDR1 SSHAT, CDR2 FNYEAQ (reference sequence). This CDR3 spans 15 amino acids. CDR3 residues: CASSLLGTPGDTQYF. The CDR3 bases are TGTGCTAGCAGCTTACTAGGGACCCCGGGGGATACGCAGTATTTT.

This clonotype has a handful of counts. The CDR3 nucleotides are TGTGCCAGCAGCCCTTCCGGGACAGGTGAGCAGTACTTC. Encoded protein: CASSPSGTGEQYF. V and J are TRBV12-3 or TRBV12-4 and TRBJ2-7, with 8 bases that match TRBD1. The CDR3 extends over 13 amino acids. With V trimmed by 6 bases and J by 7 bases, 8 bases remained unmatched.

This clonotype was seen at least ten times. V usage is TRBV4-3 and J usage is TRBJ2-5; 8 positions match TRBD2. This CDR3 comprises 17 residues. CDR1 is LGHNA and CDR2 is YSLEER in the germline V gene. V was clipped by 1 base and J by 3 bases; unmatched bases: 10. The CDR3 DNA follows: TGCGCCAGCAGCCAAGTCGGGGGCCGGGGGGGAGAAGAGACCCAGTACTTC. Translation gives CASSQVGGRGGEETQYF.

Points on this clonotype: At one end the junction does not follow the germline gene, possibly because of a read error. V gene TRBV5-5 combines with J gene TRBJ2-2; 7 bases map to TRBD2. The germline CDR1 and CDR2 sequences are SGHKS and YYEKEE (reference sequence). This CDR3 is built from 15 residues. The CDR3 sequence: CVSSPNWGGTGELFF. DNA of the CDR3: TGTGTCAGCAGCCCCAATTGGGGGGGCACCGGGGAGCTGTTTTTT.

At least ten counts were recorded for this clonotype. The chain joins TRBV12-3 or TRBV12-4 to TRBJ2-5, with 11 bases that match TRBD1. V lost 5 bases to trimming and J lost 6 bases; unmatched junction nucleotides: 8. This CDR3 contains 15 residues. CDR3 amino acids: CASSDTGQGGKTQYF. In DNA form, the CDR3 reads TGTGCCAGCAGTGACACGGGACAGGGGGGGAAGACCCAGTACTTC.

This clonotype was found a few times. The rearrangement uses TRBV20-1 and TRBJ1-2, with TRBD1 matching over 8 bases. This CDR3 contains 14 residues. From germline, CDR1 is DFQATT and CDR2 SNEGSKA (reference sequence). V was pared by 0 bases and J by 4 bases, with 4 bases of the junction left unmatched. As DNA, the CDR3 is TGCAGTGCTAGAGACACAGGGGGGATCTATGGCTACACCTTC. This translates into CSARDTGGIYGYTF.

This clonotype occurred many times. A much larger clone is a single base away; this may be a read error. The chain recombines TRBV6-4 with TRBJ2-5; TRBD1 might be the D (6 bases). Trimming left V 6 bases short and J 2 bases short, with 10 bases between. The CDR3 is 13 amino acids. Looked up from germline, CDR1 is MRHNA and CDR2 is SNTAGT. DNA for the CDR3: TGTGCCAGCAGGGACGGGACACAAGAGACCCAGTACTTC. It yields the protein CASRDGTQETQYF.

The rearrangement links TRBV15 to TRBJ2-3; 7 bases align to TRBD1. Looked up from germline, CDR1 is LNHNV and CDR2 is YYDKDF (reference sequence). The CDR3 loop spans 16 amino acids. The V segment lost 8 bases and the J segment 1 base; nucleotides outside the gene matches: 12. This CDR3 is CATQGVGTPGTDTQYF. The CDR3 DNA sequence: TGTGCCACCCAGGGGGTGGGGACCCCCGGCACAGATACGCAGTATTTT.

The chain uses TRBV4-3 and TRBJ1-1; D gene uncertain. The V end was cut by 0 bases, the J end by 3 bases, with 5 bases between. The CDR3 loop spans 13 amino acids. Germline lookup yields CDR1 LGHNA and CDR2 YSLEER. The CDR3 bases are TGCGCCAGCAGCCAAGAGGGGTACACTGAAGCTTTCTTT. The encoded protein is CASSQEGYTEAFF.

This clonotype was counted between two and nine times. CDR3 nucleotides: TGTGCCAGCAGCCCACTTGGACTAGCGGGGAACAATGAGCAGTTCTTC. Protein sequence: CASSPLGLAGNNEQFF. The V and J genes are TRBV14 and TRBJ2-1; 12 bases line up with TRBD2. The germline V gene has CDR1 SGHDN and CDR2 FVKESK. This CDR3 comprises 16 residues. J was trimmed by 5 bases and V by 4 bases; bases with no gene match: 6.

In its sample, this clonotype was seen many times. V gene TRBV3-1 combines with J gene TRBJ2-7; D perhaps matches TRBD1 (5 bases). Per the germline V gene, CDR1 is LGHDT and CDR2 is YNNKEL (reference sequence). Between the trimmed V and J ends, which lost 0 bases and 1 base, there was a span of 10 bases. The CDR3 has 15 residues. The DNA for the CDR3 is TGTGCCAGCAGCCAAGAGGGGCTCCCGTCCTACGAGCAGTACTTC. This sequence encodes CASSQEGLPSYEQYF.

This clonotype was seen a single time. Just one base apart from a much larger clone, this may be a read error. The chain recombines TRBV5-1 with TRBJ2-5, with TRBD2 as a possible D gene (6 bases). With the DNA end fitting TRBJ2-7 better, the J assignment may be wrong. From germline, CDR1 is SGHRS and CDR2 YFSETQ. This CDR3 has 14 amino acids. As DNA, the CDR3 is TGCGCCGGCAGCTTCGGCGGGGATGTCGCCGAGCAGTACTTC. It codes for CAGSFGGDVAEQYF.